These 32 T cell receptor beta chains were all obtained from the same sample, sequenced in a study of T cells in Graves' hyperthyroidism and ophthalmopathy. Using RNA transcripts as the source, TCR beta CDR3 regions were amplified. First-round RT-PCR with HTBI primers amplified the TCR CDR3 region. One entry per CDR3 protein, called by TCRdb with MiXCR from the multiplex PCR reads. The table shows hundreds of thousands of distinct CDR3 sequences, with about 15% occurring only once. The sequenced sample was blood. These receptors all stem from a young woman with Graves' hyperthyroidism.

The CDR3 sequence: CSAQSGVTNEKLFF. The CDR3 DNA follows: TGCAGTGCACAGTCGGGGGTGACTAATGAAAAACTGTTTTTT. This chain links TRBV20-1 with TRBJ1-4; possible D gene TRBD1, 5 bases. The CDR3 covers 14 residues. The V end was cut by 6 bases, the J end by 2 bases, with 13 bases between. The germline V gene encodes CDR1 DFQATT and CDR2 SNEGSKA (reference sequence).

This clonotype was recorded a few times. An end of the junction differs from the germline gene, which may be a read error. The chain combines TRBV5-8 with TRBJ2-5, with D uncertain. Germline CDR1 is SGHTS and CDR2 is YDEGEE. The CDR3 runs 14 residues. CDR3 bases: TGTGCCAGCAGCTTCTTTCCCACGCAAGAGGCCCAGTACTTC. Its translation: CASSFFPTQEAQYF.

In regard to this clonotype: Just one base apart from a much larger clone, this may be a read error. The chain joins TRBV27 to TRBJ2-3; 7 positions match TRBD2. The CDR3 runs to 13 residues. Germline V CDR1 and CDR2: MNHEY, SMNVEV (reference sequence). Trimming cost V 4 bases and J 9 bases; bases outside gene matches: 7. CDR3 nucleotides: TGTGCCAGCAGTTCATCGGGACTAACCACGCAGTATTTT. This encodes CASSSSGLTTQYF.

This clonotype came up many times. The chain is built from TRBV6-1 and TRBJ2-1; 10 bases are a match to TRBD1. Germline V gene data show CDR1 as MNHNS and CDR2 as SASEGT. V was pared by 2 bases and J by 1 base, with 5 bases of the junction left unmatched. The CDR3 length is 17 residues. The CDR3 bases are TGTGCCAGCAGTGAAAGGCGACAGGGGGCATCCTACAATGAGCAGTTCTTC. Its translation: CASSERRQGASYNEQFF.

J is TRBJ2-6 and V is TRBV10-3; 7 bases agree with TRBD2. There are 16 residues in the CDR3. Germline values: CDR1 ENHRY, CDR2 SYGVKD. The junction had 4 bases not matched to a gene; V was cut back by 5 bases and J by 0 bases. CDR3 DNA sequence: TGTGCCATCAGTTCAGCGGGAAGCTCTGGGGCCAACGTCCTGACTTTC. This translates into CAISSAGSSGANVLTF.

This clonotype was detected many times. V gene TRBV7-2 combines with J gene TRBJ2-7, with D unresolved. The germline V and J ends were trimmed by 1 base and 3 bases, with 16 bases remaining between them. The CDR3 sequence is 16 residues long. Germline V gene data show CDR1 as SGHTA and CDR2 as FQGNSA. The CDR3 region is CASSLVWGSSGYEQYF. The CDR3 nucleotides read TGTGCCAGCAGCTTAGTTTGGGGAAGCTCGGGCTACGAGCAGTACTTC.

The table lists this clonotype with a few counts. The chain has TRBV6-5 and TRBJ2-2; 14 bases match TRBD2. The CDR3 runs to 19 residues. Germline CDR1 MNHEY, CDR2 SVGAGI. V trimming: 0 bases; J trimming: 1 base; junction bases outside the gene matches: 4. DNA for the CDR3: TGTGCCAGCAGTTACTCGACTAGCGGGAGGGCAAGGAACACCGGGGAGCTGTTTTTT. Translating it yields CASSYSTSGRARNTGELFF.

The V and J genes are TRBV5-1 and TRBJ2-1; D call uncertain. The CDR3 length is 16 residues. The germline V gene has CDR1 SGHRS and CDR2 YFSETQ. V dropped 0 bases and J dropped 4 bases, with 14 bases sitting between them. CDR3 nucleotides: TGCGCCAGCAGCTTGGAGCCAGACCTACTTTACAATGAGCAGTTCTTC. The encoded protein is CASSLEPDLLYNEQFF.

The chain recombines TRBV7-2 with TRBJ2-7; D may be TRBD1 (7 bases). Germline CDR1 reads SGHTA; CDR2 reads FQGNSA. Trimming pared 5 bases from V and 0 bases from J, leaving 17 bases between. The CDR3 contains 16 residues. The DNA for the CDR3 is TGTGCCAGCAGCCAGGGGCCTCAGGGGGGCTCCTACGAGCAGTACTTC. Amino acid sequence: CASSQGPQGGSYEQYF.

This clonotype turned up a few times. The V gene is TRBV10-3, the J gene TRBJ2-7, with a tentative D call TRBD2 (5 bases). Between the trimmed V and J ends, which lost 9 bases and 0 bases, there was a span of 12 bases. This CDR3 contains 13 residues. Germline V gene sequence: CDR1 ENHRY, CDR2 SYGVKD. CDR3 nucleotide sequence: TGTGCCATTTCGCCGGGAACCTCCTACGAGCAGTACTTC. Its translation: CAISPGTSYEQYF.

This clonotype was observed many times. This chain links TRBV6-5 with TRBJ2-5, with D possibly matching TRBD2 (6 bases). The V end was cut by 2 bases, the J end by 5 bases, with 15 bases between. Germline assignment: CDR1 MNHEY and CDR2 SVGAGI. The CDR3 consists of 15 residues. The CDR3: CASSYGGARLETQYF. In DNA, the CDR3 is TGTGCCAGCAGTTACGGCGGGGCGAGACTGGAGACCCAGTACTTC.

The chain recombines TRBV24-1 with TRBJ2-1; D possibly corresponds to TRBD1 (6 bases). V gave up 4 bases and J gave up 6 bases, with 15 bases separating them. This CDR3 has 15 residues. Germline V gives CDR1 KGHDR, CDR2 SFDVKD. This CDR3 is CATSELGGLGNEQFF. The CDR3 bases are TGTGCCACCAGTGAGCTAGGGGGTCTGGGCAATGAGCAGTTCTTC.

In this sample, this clonotype turned up a few times. The DNA of the CDR3 is TGCAGTGCCCCAAGGTACCGGGACAGGGGGGAAGCTTTCTTT. This sequence encodes CSAPRYRDRGEAFF. The chain combines TRBV20-1 with TRBJ1-1; 11 nucleotides match TRBD1. There are 14 residues in the CDR3. The V gene end was trimmed by 6 bases and the J gene end by 8 bases; junction bases not matched to a gene: 11. Germline V gene sequence: CDR1 DFQATT, CDR2 SNEGSKA (reference sequence).

The V call is TRBV6-1, the J call TRBJ1-5; D unclear. The germline CDR1 and CDR2 sequences are MNHNS and SASEGT. Trimming removed 8 bases at V and 1 base at J, with 6 bases between. The CDR3 consists of 12 residues. CDR3 sequence reads: CASGRSNQPQHF. The CDR3 coding sequence is TGTGCCAGCGGGCGGAGCAATCAGCCCCAGCATTTT.

The chain uses TRBV20-1 and TRBJ2-7, with D possibly matching TRBD2 (5 bases). There are 14 residues in the CDR3. Germline V lookup: CDR1 DFQATT, CDR2 SNEGSKA (reference sequence). V lost 6 bases and J lost 2, with 17 bases in between. CDR3 loop: CSASSSGSPYEQYF. CDR3 in DNA: TGCAGTGCATCCTCCAGCGGCAGCCCCTACGAGCAGTACTTC.

This clonotype was recorded at least ten times. The chain is built from TRBV7-9 and TRBJ2-7; TRBD1 matches 7 bases. Losses at the gene ends were 5 bases for V and 1 base for J; bases not matched to a gene: 11. Germline V gene lookup returns CDR1 SEHNR and CDR2 FQNEAQ (reference sequence). The CDR3 totals 16 residues. The CDR3: CASSPPIDRESYEQYF. CDR3 coding DNA: TGTGCCAGCAGCCCCCCCATTGACAGGGAATCCTACGAGCAGTACTTC.

The V call is TRBV4-1, the J call TRBJ2-7; TRBD2 matches 14 bases. V lost 3 bases, J lost 0 bases, and 7 bases stayed unmatched. Germline CDR1 MGHRA, CDR2 YSYEKL. This CDR3 is built from 18 residues. The CDR3 region is CASSHGLAGGQSSYEQYF. The CDR3 DNA reads as TGCGCCAGCAGCCATGGACTAGCGGGAGGACAAAGCTCCTACGAGCAGTACTTC.

The V and J genes are TRBV6-1 and TRBJ2-1, with TRBD2 matching 11 bases. The germline CDR1 and CDR2 sequences are MNHNS and SASEGT. The CDR3 contains 20 residues. With V trimmed by 6 bases and J by 5 bases, 21 bases remained unmatched. The CDR3 loop reads CASSPSAHINRLAGNNEQFF. DNA for the CDR3: TGTGCCAGCAGCCCCTCCGCCCACATAAACCGACTAGCGGGGAACAATGAGCAGTTCTTC.

At least ten counts were recorded for this clonotype. This rearrangement joins TRBV11-3 to TRBJ2-7, with D tentatively TRBD1 (5 bases). Trimming cost V 2 bases and J 2 bases, with 13 bases left between them. From germline, CDR1 is SGHNT and CDR2 YENEEA. The CDR3 loop spans 15 amino acids. Written as DNA, the CDR3 is TGTGCCAGCAGCTTACGGAAGGGGTCCACCTACGAGCAGTACTTC. Protein sequence: CASSLRKGSTYEQYF.

This rearrangement joins TRBV5-6 to TRBJ2-1; 8 nucleotides match TRBD1. V trimming: 2 bases; J trimming: 4 bases; junction bases outside the gene matches: 5. From germline, CDR1 is SGHDT and CDR2 YYEEEE. The CDR3 extends over 15 amino acids. CDR3 DNA sequence: TGTGCCAGCAGCTTACGGACAGGGAGATACAATGAGCAGTTCTTC. Protein sequence: CASSLRTGRYNEQFF.

This clonotype was counted only a few times. V usage is TRBV29-1 and J usage is TRBJ2-5, with 9 nucleotides matching TRBD2. The CDR3 extends over 13 amino acids. Germline V gives CDR1 SQVTM, CDR2 ANQGSEA. V lost 4 bases to trimming and J lost 2 bases; unmatched junction nucleotides: 2. CDR3 DNA: TGCAGCGTTGTAACTAGCGGGCAAGAGACCCAGTACTTC. It is translated as CSVVTSGQETQYF.

This clonotype was detected ten times or more. The chain uses TRBV30 and TRBJ2-1; D tentatively reads TRBD1 or TRBD2 (5 bases each). This CDR3 region has 13 residues. The V end was cut by 1 base, the J end by 10 bases, with 14 bases between. Germline assignment: CDR1 GTSNPN and CDR2 SVGIG (reference sequence). The CDR3 reads CAWSAKVGTEQFF. CDR3 DNA: TGTGCCTGGAGTGCCAAGGTGGGGACCGAGCAGTTCTTC.

The chain links TRBV27 to TRBJ2-7, with TRBD1 matching 7 bases. Germline CDR1 MNHEY, CDR2 SMNVEV (reference sequence). The CDR3 has 15 amino acids. Trimming removed 8 bases from V and 3 bases from J; junction bases left unmatched: 13. CDR3 DNA sequence: TGTGCCAGCGCCCGAGCAGGGGGACCATACTACGAGCAGTACTTC. Residues: CASARAGGPYYEQYF.

This clonotype has a count of ten or more. The V call is TRBV29-1, the J call TRBJ2-5; D is perhaps TRBD2 (5 bases). The V gene lost 4 bases and the J gene lost 5 bases, with 14 bases spanning the gap. Germline values: CDR1 SQVTM, CDR2 ANQGSEA. The CDR3 covers 13 residues. CDR3 DNA sequence: TGCAGCGTTGTAGCCTCGGGGTCGGAGACCCAGTACTTC. This codes for CSVVASGSETQYF.

The V call is TRBV29-1, the J call TRBJ2-1; 12 bases map to TRBD2. V was clipped by 7 bases and J by 8 bases; unmatched bases: 9. This CDR3 region has 14 residues. Germline values: CDR1 SQVTM, CDR2 ANQGSEA. The CDR3, as DNA: TGCAGCGCTAAGACTAGCGGGAGTAGGGATGAGCAGTTCTTC. Translating it yields CSAKTSGSRDEQFF.

This clonotype was counted many times. The chain has TRBV7-9 and TRBJ1-2; the D gene is possibly TRBD1 (5 bases). This CDR3 contains 14 residues. Trimming left V 4 bases short and J 7 bases short, with 16 bases between. The germline CDR1 and CDR2 sequences are SEHNR and FQNEAQ (reference sequence). The CDR3 sequence is CASSSPGYGGGYTF. Written as DNA, the CDR3 is TGTGCCAGCAGCTCCCCTGGATATGGGGGTGGCTACACCTTC.

The chain carries TRBV29-1 and TRBJ2-3; maybe TRBD1 (6 bases). The germline V gene has CDR1 SQVTM and CDR2 ANQGSEA. V dropped 3 bases and J dropped 2 bases, with 12 bases sitting between them. This CDR3 contains 14 residues. CDR3 sequence (DNA): TGCAGCGTTGACAGGGGACGGGCCACAGATACGCAGTATTTT. Translating it yields CSVDRGRATDTQYF.

Only a few counts were recorded for this clonotype. The chain carries TRBV29-1 and TRBJ2-5; a possible D gene is TRBD1 (6 bases). The germline V gene has CDR1 SQVTM and CDR2 ANQGSEA. The CDR3 consists of 14 residues. Trimming shortened V by 2 bases and J by 2 bases, and 12 bases separated the two germline ends. CDR3 amino acids: CSVELGRGQETQYF. For the CDR3, the DNA is TGCAGCGTTGAACTGGGCAGGGGTCAAGAGACCCAGTACTTC.

The chain links TRBV27 to TRBJ2-3; no definite D call. V lost 4 bases, J lost 10 bases, and 27 bases lay in between. The length of the CDR3 is 17 residues. The V gene's germline CDR1 is MNHEY and CDR2 SMNVEV (reference sequence). The CDR3 region is CASSSLPQSRSNSAQYF. In DNA form, the CDR3 reads TGTGCCAGCAGTTCCCTCCCCCAATCCAGGAGCAATAGTGCGCAGTATTTT.

On this clonotype: A read error may be the cause here, since a much bigger clone is one base away. The DNA for the CDR3 is TGCGCCAGCAGCTTGCTCCCGTCGGGTACGCAGTATTTT. This codes for CASSLLPSGTQYF. The V gene is TRBV5-1, the J gene TRBJ2-3; D remains unclear. CDR1 is SGHRS, CDR2 YFSETQ, per germline. The ends were cut back, 1 base at V and 8 bases at J, with 11 bases in the middle. This CDR3 contains 13 residues.

The chain employs TRBV13 and TRBJ1-4; 7 nucleotides agree with TRBD1. Germline assignment: CDR1 PRHDT and CDR2 FYEKMQ (reference sequence). The trim removed 7 bases at V and 8 bases at J, leaving 7 bases unmatched. CDR3 length equals 13 residues. The CDR3 DNA is TGTGCCAGCAAAACAGGGGCAGAAGAAAAACTGTTTTTT. Its protein is CASKTGAEEKLFF.

There are many counts of this clonotype. The genes are TRBV6-2 or TRBV6-3 and TRBJ2-7, with a tentative D call TRBD1 (5 bases). Germline V gene lookup returns CDR1 MNHEY and CDR2 SVGEGT. This CDR3 is built from 14 residues. With 5 bases removed from V and 0 bases from J, the gap between germline ends came to 11 bases. CDR3 DNA sequence: TGTGCCAGCAGTAGACAGTTCGCCTCCTACGAGCAGTACTTC. Protein product: CASSRQFASYEQYF.